This TCR beta chain was retrieved from a study of regulatory T cells in long-lasting Graves disease. Study-wide context: Patients met the persistent Graves' disease definition after over 5 years of antithyroid drugs with positive TSH receptor antibodies. Study-wide points: More public clonotypes were shared by persistent patients (around 3,000) than by new patients (more than 950). Graves' patients with persistent disease showed TCR diversity lower than patients newly diagnosed.

About this clonotype itself: Its antigen is unidentified.

The time point: persistent/refractory GD, antithyroid drugs over 5 years with positive TRAb. PBMC RNA served as the TCR library source. V was clipped by 3 bases and J by 3 bases, with 12 bases between them. The germline gives CDR1 SGHRS, CDR2 YFSETQ. The CDR3 runs to 14 residues. Combining iRepertoire HTBI primers with Arm-PCR of CDR3 regions, the authors built TCR beta libraries. MiXCR, run by TCRdb on the multiplex PCR reads, gives a single entry per CDR3 protein. The top ten clones hold 13% to 15% of a sample with a few hundred thousand distinct CDR3 sequences, 21% of them seen once. The sequenced sample was peripheral blood mononuclear cells (PBMCs), obtained when the disease was refractory, from a patient treated with antithyroid drugs. This TCR was sampled from a female donor with Graves disease. This chain links TRBV5-1 with TRBJ1-1; D is perhaps TRBD1 (6 bases). The CDR3 here is CASSSGAWDTEAFF. Here the CDR3 DNA reads TGCGCCAGCAGCTCGGGGGCCTGGGACACTGAAGCTTTCTTT. The whole variable domain, remainder taken from reference TRBV5-1 and TRBJ1-1, is KAGVTQTPRYLIKTRGQQVTLSCSPISGHRSVSWYQQTPGQGLQFLFEYFSETQRNKGNFPGRFSGRQFSNSRSEMNVSTLELGDSALYLCASSSGAWDTEAFFGQGTRLTVV.